This T cell receptor beta chain was found in a study of blood T cell repertoires in COVID-19 (dated by TCRdb to the early 2020s). With respect to the entire study: Samples from collaborators originated in the United States, Italy and Spain and spanned both the acute and convalescent phases of COVID-19. The prospective study material was composed of cDNA or gDNA derived from T cells, B-cell-depleted T cells, or PBMCs. The dataset comprised deeply sampled blood TCRbeta repertoires from subjects exposed to, actively infected with, or recovered from COVID-19. A freely available public database, intended as a resource for researchers studying the immune response to SARS-CoV-2, is where the repertoires were released. Samples came from the ongoing ImmuneRACE study (first 160 participants) plus 1,254 subjects from 6 global collaborators. A de-identified subject ID, COVID-19 status, age in years and sex were almost always included in the sample metadata. Where HLA class I and class II types were available, the types were taken from metadata supplied by the sample provider, not from assay-based typing. General study outcomes and caveats: The amount of clinical and demographic metadata varied by source and participant and was provided uncurated.

The CDR3 covers 14 residues, taking in both the cysteine and the phenylalanine. The retained sequence is limited to the CDR3, 42 bases, with the frame set at the first base. The germline ends are 8 bases apart after V is trimmed by 4 bases and J by 1 base. CDR1 is given as SGDLS and CDR2 as YYNGEE, both from the germline V gene. In the case of this clone: The antigen it binds to is not known. Per-base qualities were not stored, and no clone one base away is much larger.

TCRbeta CDR3 regions were amplified from genomic DNA by means of the immunoSEQ Assay, a bias-controlled multiplex PCR. The authors processed their data as follows. The number of nucleated cells in each sample was estimated from the amplification of reference gene primers within the assay. To quantify the absolute abundance of each unique TCRbeta CDR3 rearrangement, sequence reads were collapsed and filtered. For each sample, productive Simpson clonality was calculated as the square root of Simpson's diversity index across productive rearrangements. The table was pulled from immuneACCESS by TCRdb, which kept in-frame rearrangements only. Such tables lose some clones; where checked, under half of the loss comes from unresolved V genes, and the rest has no known cause. That table gives V, J and clone size, and the DNA gave D and trimming. The sample table contains approximately 280,000 clones; only one count was recorded for 85% of them. Together, the top ten hold about 2.5% of the sample.

Participants in the prospective study were enrolled through a virtual design, were aged roughly 18 to 100 years, and lived in roughly 24 United States geographic areas. In the prospective study, cohorts were assigned on the basis of participant-reported clinical history obtained from a screening survey and a study questionnaire. ImmuneRACE Cohort 3 recovered participants were defined by two consecutive negative NP/OP PCR tests, healthcare professional clearance, or symptom resolution. Each participant in the prospective study had whole blood, serum and a nasopharyngeal or oropharyngeal swab collected by mobile phlebotomists. Prospective study participants could optionally give additional blood draws and questionnaires over an approximately two-month period. Blood samples from the prospective study were shipped frozen or at room temperature prior to DNA extraction.

The sequence came from a woman aged 50 to 60 who had recovered from COVID-19. Recombination joined TRBV9 with TRBJ1-4, with the D segment identity uncertain. Sequenced: PBMCs or T cells enriched from blood (not recorded which). The CDR3 protein is CASSLGVTNEKLFF. The nucleotide sequence reads TGTGCCAGCAGCCTCGGGGTAACTAATGAAAAACTGTTTTTT.